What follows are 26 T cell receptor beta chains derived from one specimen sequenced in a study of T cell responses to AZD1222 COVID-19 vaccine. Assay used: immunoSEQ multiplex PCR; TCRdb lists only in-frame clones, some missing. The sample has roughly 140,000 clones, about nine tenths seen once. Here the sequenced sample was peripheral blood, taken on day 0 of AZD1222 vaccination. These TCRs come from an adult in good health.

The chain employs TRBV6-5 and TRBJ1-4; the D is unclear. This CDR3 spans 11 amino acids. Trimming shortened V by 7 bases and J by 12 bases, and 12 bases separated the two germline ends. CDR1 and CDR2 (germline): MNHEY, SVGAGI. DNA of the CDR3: TGTGCCAGCACCTGGATGAGGGAACTGTTTTTT. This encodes CASTWMRELFF.

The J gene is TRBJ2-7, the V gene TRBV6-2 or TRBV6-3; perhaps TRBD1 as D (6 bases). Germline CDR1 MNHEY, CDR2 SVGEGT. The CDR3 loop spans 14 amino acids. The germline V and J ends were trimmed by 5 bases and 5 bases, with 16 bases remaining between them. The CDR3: CASSTTGHSNEQYF. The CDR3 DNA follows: TGTGCCAGCAGTACCACGGGACACTCGAACGAGCAGTACTTC.

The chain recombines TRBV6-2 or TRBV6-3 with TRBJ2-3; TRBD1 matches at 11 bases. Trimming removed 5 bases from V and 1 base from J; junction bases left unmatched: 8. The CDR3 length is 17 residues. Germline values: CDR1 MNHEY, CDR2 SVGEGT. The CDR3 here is CASSPRTGGAGTDTQYF. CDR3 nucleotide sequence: TGTGCCAGCAGTCCCCGGACAGGGGGCGCCGGCACAGATACGCAGTATTTT.

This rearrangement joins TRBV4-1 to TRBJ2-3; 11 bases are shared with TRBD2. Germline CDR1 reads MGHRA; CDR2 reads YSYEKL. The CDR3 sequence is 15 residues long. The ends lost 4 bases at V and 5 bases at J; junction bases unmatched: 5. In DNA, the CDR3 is TGCGCCAGCAGCCGTGGGACTAGCGGCGGAGATACGCAGTATTTT. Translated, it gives CASSRGTSGGDTQYF.

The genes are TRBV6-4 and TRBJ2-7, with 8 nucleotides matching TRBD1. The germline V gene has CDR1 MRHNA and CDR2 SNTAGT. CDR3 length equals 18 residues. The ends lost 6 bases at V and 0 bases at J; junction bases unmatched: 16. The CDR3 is CASSQTIYGQGYSYEQYF. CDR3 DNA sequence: TGTGCCAGCAGCCAAACTATATATGGACAGGGATACTCCTACGAGCAGTACTTC.

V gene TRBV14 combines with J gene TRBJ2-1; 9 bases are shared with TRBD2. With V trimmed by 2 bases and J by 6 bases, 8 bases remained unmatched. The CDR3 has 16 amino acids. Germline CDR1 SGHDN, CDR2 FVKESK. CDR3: CASSQRREGLANEQFF. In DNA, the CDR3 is TGTGCCAGCAGCCAAAGGCGGGAGGGCCTCGCCAATGAGCAGTTCTTC.

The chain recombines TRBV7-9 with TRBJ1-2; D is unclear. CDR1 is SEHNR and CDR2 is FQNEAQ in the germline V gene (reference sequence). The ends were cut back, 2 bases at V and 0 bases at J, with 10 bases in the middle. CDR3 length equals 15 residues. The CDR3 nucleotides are TGTGCCAGCAGCTTATTGGGATTAGCTAACTATGGCTACACCTTC. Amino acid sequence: CASSLLGLANYGYTF.

The DNA for the CDR3 is TGTGCCAGCAGCTATGCAGGAACCCTCACAGATACGCAGTATTTT. This gives the protein CASSYAGTLTDTQYF. The chain recombines TRBV7-2 with TRBJ2-3; the D is unclear. V dropped 4 bases and J dropped 2 bases, with 13 bases sitting between them. The CDR3 sequence is 15 residues long. Germline lookup yields CDR1 SGHTA and CDR2 FQGNSA.

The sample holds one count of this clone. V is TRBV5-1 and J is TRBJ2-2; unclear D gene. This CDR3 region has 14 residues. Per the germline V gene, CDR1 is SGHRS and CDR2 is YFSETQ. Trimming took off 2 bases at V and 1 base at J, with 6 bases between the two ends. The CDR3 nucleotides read TGCGCCAGCAGCTTAGGGCTGAACACCGGGGAGCTGTTTTTT. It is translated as CASSLGLNTGELFF.

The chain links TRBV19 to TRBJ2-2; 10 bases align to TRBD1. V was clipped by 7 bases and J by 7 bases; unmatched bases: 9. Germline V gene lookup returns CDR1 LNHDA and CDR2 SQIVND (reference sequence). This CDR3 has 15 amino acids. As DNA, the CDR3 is TGTGCCAGTATGACAGGGGGCCCGATTAACGGGGAGCTGTTTTTT. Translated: CASMTGGPINGELFF.

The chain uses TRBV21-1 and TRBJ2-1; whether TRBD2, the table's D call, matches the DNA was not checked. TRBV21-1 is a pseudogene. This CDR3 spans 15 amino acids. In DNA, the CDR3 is TGTGCCAGCAGCAAAAGTGGACTGACTCCCAGTGAGCAGTTCTTC. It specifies CASSKSGLTPSEQFF.

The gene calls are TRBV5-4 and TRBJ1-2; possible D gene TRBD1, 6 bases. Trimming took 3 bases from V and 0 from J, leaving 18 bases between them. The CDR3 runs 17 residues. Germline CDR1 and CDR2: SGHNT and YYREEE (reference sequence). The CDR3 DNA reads TGTGCCAGCAGCTCAAGACGCGGCAGGGGTGCTAACTATGGCTACACCTTC. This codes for CASSSRRGRGANYGYTF. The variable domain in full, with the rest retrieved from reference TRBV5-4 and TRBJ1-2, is ETGVTQSPTHLIKTRGQQVTLRCSSQSGHNTVSWYQQALGQGPQFIFQYYREEENGRGNFPPRFSGLQFPNYSSELNVNALELDDSALYLCASSSRRGRGANYGYTFGSGTRLTVV.

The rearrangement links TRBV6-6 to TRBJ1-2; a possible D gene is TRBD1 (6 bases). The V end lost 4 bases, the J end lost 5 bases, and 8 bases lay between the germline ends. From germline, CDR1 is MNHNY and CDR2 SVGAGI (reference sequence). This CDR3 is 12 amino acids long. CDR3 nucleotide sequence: TGTGCCAGCAGTTTCACAGGGTATGGCTACACCTTC. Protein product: CASSFTGYGYTF.

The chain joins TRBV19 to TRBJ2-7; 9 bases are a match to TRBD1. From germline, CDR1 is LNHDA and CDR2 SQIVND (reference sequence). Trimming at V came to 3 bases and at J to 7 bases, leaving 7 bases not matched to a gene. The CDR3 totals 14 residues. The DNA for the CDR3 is TGTGCCAGTAGTATGACAGGGGGGAAACAAGAGCAGTACTTC. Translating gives CASSMTGGKQEQYF.

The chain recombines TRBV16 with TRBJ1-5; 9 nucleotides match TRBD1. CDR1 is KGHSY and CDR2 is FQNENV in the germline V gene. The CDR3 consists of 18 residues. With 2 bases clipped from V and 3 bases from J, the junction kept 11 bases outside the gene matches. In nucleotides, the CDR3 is TGTGCCAGCAGCCAAAAAAGGGAACAGGGGGCCCTCAATCAGCCCCAGCATTTT. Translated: CASSQKREQGALNQPQHF.

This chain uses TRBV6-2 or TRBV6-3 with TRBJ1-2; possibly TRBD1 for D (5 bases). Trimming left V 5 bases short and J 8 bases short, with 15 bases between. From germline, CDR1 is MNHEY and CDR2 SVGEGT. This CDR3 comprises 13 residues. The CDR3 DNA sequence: TGTGCCAGCAGTAAACTCCGGGGGGTCGGCTACACCTTC. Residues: CASSKLRGVGYTF.

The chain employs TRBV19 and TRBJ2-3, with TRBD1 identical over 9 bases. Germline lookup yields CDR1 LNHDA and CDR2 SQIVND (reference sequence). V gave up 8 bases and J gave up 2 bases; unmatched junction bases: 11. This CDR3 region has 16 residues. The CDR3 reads CASQGFTGGDTDTQYF. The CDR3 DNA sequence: TGTGCCAGTCAAGGATTTACAGGGGGCGACACAGATACGCAGTATTTT.

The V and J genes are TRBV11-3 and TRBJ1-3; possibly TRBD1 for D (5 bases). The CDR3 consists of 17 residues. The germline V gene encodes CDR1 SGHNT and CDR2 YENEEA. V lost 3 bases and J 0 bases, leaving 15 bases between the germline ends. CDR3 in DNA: TGTGCCAGCAGCTTCACGGCAGGGAGTACCTCTGGAAACACCATATATTTT. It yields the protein CASSFTAGSTSGNTIYF.

The chain's CDR3 is CASSLIGLAGNEQFF. The CDR3 DNA is TGTGCCAGCAGCTTAATCGGACTAGCGGGAAATGAGCAGTTCTTC. The V call is TRBV7-3, the J call TRBJ2-1; TRBD2 matches 12 bases. The CDR3 length is 15 residues. Losses at the gene ends were 1 base for V and 7 bases for J; bases not matched to a gene: 2. Per the germline V gene, CDR1 is SGHTA and CDR2 is FQGTGA.

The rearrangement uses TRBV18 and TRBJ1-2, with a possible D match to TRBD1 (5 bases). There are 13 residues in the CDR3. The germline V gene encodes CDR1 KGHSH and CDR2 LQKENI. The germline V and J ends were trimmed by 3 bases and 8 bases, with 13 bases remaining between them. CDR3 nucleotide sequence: TGTGCCAGCTCACCGGGCCAGGGTTCGGGCTACACCTTC. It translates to CASSPGQGSGYTF.

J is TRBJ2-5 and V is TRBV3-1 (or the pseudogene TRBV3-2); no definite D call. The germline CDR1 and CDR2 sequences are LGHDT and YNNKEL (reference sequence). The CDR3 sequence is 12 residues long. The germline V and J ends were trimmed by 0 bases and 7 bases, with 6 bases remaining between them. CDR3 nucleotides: TGTGCCAGCAGCCAAGATCCGGGGACCCAGTACTTC. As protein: CASSQDPGTQYF.

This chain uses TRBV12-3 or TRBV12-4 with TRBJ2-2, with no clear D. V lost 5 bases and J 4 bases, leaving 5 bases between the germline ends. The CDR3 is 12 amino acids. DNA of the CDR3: TGTGCCAGCAGTATGAGCACCGGGGAGCTGTTTTTT. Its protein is CASSMSTGELFF.

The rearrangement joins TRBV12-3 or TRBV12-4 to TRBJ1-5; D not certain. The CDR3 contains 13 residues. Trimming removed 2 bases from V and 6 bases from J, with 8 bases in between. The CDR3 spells CASSLSFGQPQHF. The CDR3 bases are TGTGCCAGCAGTTTATCATTCGGTCAGCCCCAGCATTTT.

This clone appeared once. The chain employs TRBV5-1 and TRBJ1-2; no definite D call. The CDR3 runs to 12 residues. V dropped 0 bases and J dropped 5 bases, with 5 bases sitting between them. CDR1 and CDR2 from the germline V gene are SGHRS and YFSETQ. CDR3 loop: CASSLAGYGYTF. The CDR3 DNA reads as TGCGCCAGCAGCTTGGCAGGATATGGCTACACCTTC.

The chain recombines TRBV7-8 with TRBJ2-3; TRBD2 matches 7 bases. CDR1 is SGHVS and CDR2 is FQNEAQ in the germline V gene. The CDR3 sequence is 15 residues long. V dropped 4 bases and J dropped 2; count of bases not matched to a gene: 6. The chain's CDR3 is CASSSSRGSTDTQYF. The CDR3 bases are TGTGCCAGCAGCTCTTCGCGGGGGTCCACAGATACGCAGTATTTT.

CDR3 sequence: CASSSLTGSRGNEQFF. The CDR3 nucleotides are TGTGCCAGCAGCTCCCTTACGGGATCCCGGGGCAATGAGCAGTTCTTC. The rearrangement uses TRBV7-9 and TRBJ2-1; TRBD2 might be the D (5 bases). V was shortened by 4 bases and J by 6 bases, with 19 bases between the two germline ends. The CDR3 runs to 16 residues. Germline V CDR1 and CDR2: SEHNR, FQNEAQ (reference sequence).